This TCR beta chain was identified during a study of CD8 T cells in Susac syndrome. The CDR3 has 15 amino acids. The V segment lost 6 bases and the J segment 0 bases; nucleotides outside the gene matches: 5. Germline-derived CDR1 and CDR2 are MNHEY and SVGAGI. The RNA input was 0.5 to 1 ug, and it was reverse transcribed with random hexamers. MiXCR was run by TCRdb on the immunoSEQ multiplex PCR reads, yielding one entry per CDR3 protein. The data contain approximately 180,000 distinct CDR3 sequences, about 91% of them singletons. The chain is built from TRBV6-5 and TRBJ2-1; 7 nucleotides line up with TRBD2. What was sequenced was CD4+ T cells from PBMCs. This clonotype originated in a human donor with Susac syndrome. CDR3 in DNA: TGTGCCAGCAGGTTCGGGGGGAGCTCCTACAATGAGCAGTTCTTC. Protein sequence: CASRFGGSSYNEQFF.